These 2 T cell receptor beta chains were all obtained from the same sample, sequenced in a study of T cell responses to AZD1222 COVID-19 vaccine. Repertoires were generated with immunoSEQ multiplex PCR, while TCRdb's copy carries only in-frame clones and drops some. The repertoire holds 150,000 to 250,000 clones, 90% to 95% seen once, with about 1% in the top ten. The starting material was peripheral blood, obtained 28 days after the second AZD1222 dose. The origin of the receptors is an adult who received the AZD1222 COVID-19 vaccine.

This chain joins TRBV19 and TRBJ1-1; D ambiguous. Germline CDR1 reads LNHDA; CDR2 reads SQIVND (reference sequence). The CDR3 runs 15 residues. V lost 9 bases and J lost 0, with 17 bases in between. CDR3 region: CASKVITQLNTEAFF. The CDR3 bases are TGTGCCAGCAAAGTAATTACCCAGCTGAACACTGAAGCTTTCTTT.

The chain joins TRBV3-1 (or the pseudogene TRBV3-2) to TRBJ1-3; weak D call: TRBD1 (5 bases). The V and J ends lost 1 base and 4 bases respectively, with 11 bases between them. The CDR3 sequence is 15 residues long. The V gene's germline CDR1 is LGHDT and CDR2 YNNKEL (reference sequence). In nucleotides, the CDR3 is TGTGCCAGCAGCCAAGGGGGCGTAACAGGAAACACCATATATTTT. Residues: CASSQGGVTGNTIYF.